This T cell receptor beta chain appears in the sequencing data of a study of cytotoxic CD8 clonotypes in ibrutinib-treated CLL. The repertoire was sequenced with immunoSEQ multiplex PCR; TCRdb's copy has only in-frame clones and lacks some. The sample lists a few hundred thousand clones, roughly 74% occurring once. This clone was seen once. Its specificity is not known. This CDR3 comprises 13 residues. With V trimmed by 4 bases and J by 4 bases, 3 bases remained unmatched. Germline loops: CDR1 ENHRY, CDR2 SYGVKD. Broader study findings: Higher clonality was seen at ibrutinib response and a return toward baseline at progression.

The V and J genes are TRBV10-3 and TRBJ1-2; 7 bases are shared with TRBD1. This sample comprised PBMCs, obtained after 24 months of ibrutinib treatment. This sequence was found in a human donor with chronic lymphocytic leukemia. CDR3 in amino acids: CAISAQGGYGYTF. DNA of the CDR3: TGTGCCATCAGTGCTCAGGGGGGCTATGGCTACACCTTC.